The sequence of this T cell receptor beta chain was determined in a study of T cells in Graves' hyperthyroidism and ophthalmopathy. This clonotype was found many times. The diagnostic basis comprised clinical symptoms, serum thyroxine and TRAb, thyroid ultrasound and orbital computed tomography. V gave up 9 bases and J gave up 5 bases; unmatched junction bases: 5. This CDR3 contains 13 residues. The V gene's germline CDR1 is SNHLY and CDR2 FYNNEI. The CDR3 regions of TCR beta were amplified from RNA transcripts. With the HTBI primer set, the TCR CDR3 went through a first round of RT-PCR. From the multiplex PCR reads, TCRdb called clonotypes with MiXCR, one entry per CDR3 protein. The table lists 500,000 or so distinct CDR3 sequences, more than 15% of them singletons.

The specimen was blood. V is TRBV2 and J is TRBJ2-5; 11 nucleotides agree with TRBD2. This TCR was recovered from a woman in her thirties with Graves' ophthalmopathy. As DNA, the CDR3 is TGTGCCAGTAGACTAGCGGGATCGGAGACCCAGTACTTC. Translation gives CASRLAGSETQYF.